The source of this T cell receptor (beta chain) is a study of CD8 T cells in Susac syndrome. Trimming removed 2 bases from V and 9 bases from J; junction bases left unmatched: 4. From germline, CDR1 is KGHSH and CDR2 LQKENI. The CDR3 extends over 14 amino acids. RNA was extracted with the RNeasy kit, and a quantity of roughly 0.45 to 1 ug was reverse transcribed using random hexamers. The method of amplification for TCR beta CDR3 was immunoSEQ multiplex PCR, covering 54 Vbeta and 13 Jbeta. TCRdb recomputed calls from the immunoSEQ multiplex PCR reads with MiXCR, one row per CDR3 protein. The sample has about 160,000 distinct CDR3 sequences, just over 90% seen once. This clonotype was recorded only once.

V gene TRBV18 combines with J gene TRBJ2-4, with 10 bases aligning to TRBD1. Sequencing input: CD4+ T cells from PBMCs. This sequence was found in a human donor in good health. This chain's CDR3 is CASSPGQGVGIQYF. The DNA for the CDR3 is TGTGCCAGCTCACCAGGACAGGGGGTCGGCATTCAGTACTTC.